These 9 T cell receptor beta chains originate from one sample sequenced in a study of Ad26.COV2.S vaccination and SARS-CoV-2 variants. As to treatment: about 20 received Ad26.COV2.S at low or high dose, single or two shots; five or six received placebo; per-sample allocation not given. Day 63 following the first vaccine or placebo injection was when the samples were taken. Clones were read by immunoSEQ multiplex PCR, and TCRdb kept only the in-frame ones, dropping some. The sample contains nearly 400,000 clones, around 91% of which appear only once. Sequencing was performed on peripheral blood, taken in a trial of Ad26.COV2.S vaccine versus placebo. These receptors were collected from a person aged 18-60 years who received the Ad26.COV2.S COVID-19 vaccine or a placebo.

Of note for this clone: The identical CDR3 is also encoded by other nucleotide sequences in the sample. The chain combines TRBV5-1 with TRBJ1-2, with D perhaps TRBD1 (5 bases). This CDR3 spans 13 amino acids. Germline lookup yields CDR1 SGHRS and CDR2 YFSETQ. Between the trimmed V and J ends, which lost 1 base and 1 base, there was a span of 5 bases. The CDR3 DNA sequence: TGCGCCAGCAGCTTGAGGGGTAACTATGGCTACACCTTC. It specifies CASSLRGNYGYTF.

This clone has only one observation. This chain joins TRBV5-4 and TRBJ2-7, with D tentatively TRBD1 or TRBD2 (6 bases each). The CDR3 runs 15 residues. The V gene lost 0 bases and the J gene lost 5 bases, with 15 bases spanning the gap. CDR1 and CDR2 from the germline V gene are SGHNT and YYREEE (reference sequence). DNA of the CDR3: TGTGCCAGCAGCTTGGAAGGGGGGAGTCCACACGAGCAGTACTTC. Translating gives CASSLEGGSPHEQYF.

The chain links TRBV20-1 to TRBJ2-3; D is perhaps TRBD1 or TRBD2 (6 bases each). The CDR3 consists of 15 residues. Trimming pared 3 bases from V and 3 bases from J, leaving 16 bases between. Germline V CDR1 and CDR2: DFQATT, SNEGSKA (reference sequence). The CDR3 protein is CSASGRGADTDTQYF. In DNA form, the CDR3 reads TGCAGTGCTAGTGGAAGGGGGGCTGATACAGATACGCAGTATTTT.

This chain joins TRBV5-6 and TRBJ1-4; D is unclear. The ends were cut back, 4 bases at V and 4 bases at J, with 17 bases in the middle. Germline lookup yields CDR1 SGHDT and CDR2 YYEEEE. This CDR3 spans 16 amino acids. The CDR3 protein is CASSTVDRALNEKLFF. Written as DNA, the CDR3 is TGTGCCAGCAGCACCGTCGATCGGGCCCTTAATGAAAAACTGTTTTTT. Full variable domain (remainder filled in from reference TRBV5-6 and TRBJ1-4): DAGVTQSPTHLIKTRGQQVTLRCSPKSGHDTVSWYQQALGQGPQFIFQYYEEEERQRGNFPDRFSGHQFPNYSSELNVNALLLGDSALYLCASSTVDRALNEKLFFGSGTQLSVL.

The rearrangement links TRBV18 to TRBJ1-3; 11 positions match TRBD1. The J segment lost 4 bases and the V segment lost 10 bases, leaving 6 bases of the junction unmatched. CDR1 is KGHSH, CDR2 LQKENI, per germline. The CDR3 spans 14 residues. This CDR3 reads CANGQGAHGNTIYF. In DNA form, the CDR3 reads TGTGCCAACGGACAGGGGGCTCACGGAAACACCATATATTTT.

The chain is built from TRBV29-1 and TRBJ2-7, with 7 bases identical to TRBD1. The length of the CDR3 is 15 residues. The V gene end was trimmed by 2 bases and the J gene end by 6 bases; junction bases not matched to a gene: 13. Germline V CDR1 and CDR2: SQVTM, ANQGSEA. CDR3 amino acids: CSVELGDSSVGEQYF. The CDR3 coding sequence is TGCAGCGTTGAATTGGGGGACAGCTCCGTCGGCGAGCAGTACTTC.

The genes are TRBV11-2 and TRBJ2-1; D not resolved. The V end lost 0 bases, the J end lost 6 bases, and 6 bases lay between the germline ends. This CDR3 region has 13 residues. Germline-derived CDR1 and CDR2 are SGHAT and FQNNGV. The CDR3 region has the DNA TGTGCCAGCAGCTTAGACAGGACCAATGAGCAGTTCTTC. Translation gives CASSLDRTNEQFF.

The CDR3 DNA reads as TGTGCCAGCAGTTCCGGGACTAGCACCCGCCCCGGAGTGGGGACCCAGTACTTC. Residues: CASSSGTSTRPGVGTQYF. This chain uses TRBV28 with TRBJ2-5, with TRBD2 matching 9 bases. The V and J ends lost 4 bases and 7 bases, in that order; junction bases with no gene match: 19. The V gene's germline CDR1 is MDHEN and CDR2 SYDVKM. This CDR3 comprises 18 residues.

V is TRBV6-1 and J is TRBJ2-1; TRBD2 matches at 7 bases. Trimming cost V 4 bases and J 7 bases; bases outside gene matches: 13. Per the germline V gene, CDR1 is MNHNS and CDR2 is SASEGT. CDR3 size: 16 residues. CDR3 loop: CASSAQRGQRSNEQFF. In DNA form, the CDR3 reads TGTGCCAGCAGTGCGCAGCGGGGCCAGAGGAGTAATGAGCAGTTCTTC.